One and the same sample provided the 8 T cell receptor beta chains below, sequenced in a study of regulatory T cells in long-lasting Graves disease. Researchers made TCR beta libraries by using iRepertoire HTBI primers and running Arm-PCR on CDR3 regions. One entry per CDR3 protein, called by TCRdb with MiXCR from the multiplex PCR reads. The sample gives approximately 470,000 distinct CDR3 sequences, around 15% of which show up once; over 9% is in the top ten. The time point was: newly diagnosed GD, antithyroid drugs for less than 3 months. The TCR library used RNA extracted from PBMCs. Separately, the same data were catalogued under a study of T cells in Graves' hyperthyroidism and ophthalmopathy.

Sequenced material: peripheral blood mononuclear cells (PBMCs), taken at new diagnosis, from a patient treated with antithyroid drugs. The receptors were sampled from a man aged 35 to 55 with Graves disease.

The table lists this clonotype with many counts. This chain joins TRBV28 and TRBJ2-3; 10 nucleotides align to TRBD2. Germline CDR1 MDHEN, CDR2 SYDVKM. V lost 5 bases and J lost 4; bases outside the gene matches: 9. This CDR3 comprises 16 residues. The CDR3 reads CASSLSEREGPDTQYF. CDR3 DNA: TGTGCCAGCAGTCTATCCGAGCGGGAGGGCCCAGATACGCAGTATTTT.

Many counts were recorded for this clonotype. This chain connects TRBV6-1 to TRBJ1-2; unclear D gene. The V gene lost 3 bases and the J gene lost 4 bases, with 12 bases spanning the gap. The CDR3 extends over 14 amino acids. Looked up from germline, CDR1 is MNHNS and CDR2 is SASEGT. The CDR3 spells CASSEVRTSYGYTF. Written as DNA, the CDR3 is TGTGCCAGCAGTGAGGTCAGAACCTCCTATGGCTACACCTTC.

This clonotype was found a few times. V and J are TRBV29-1 and TRBJ2-2, with 7 bases matching TRBD2. The germline V gene has CDR1 SQVTM and CDR2 ANQGSEA. The CDR3 runs to 15 residues. The trim removed 6 bases at V and 2 bases at J, leaving 9 bases unmatched. The CDR3 spells CSVLRGGGNTGELFF. The CDR3 region has the DNA TGCAGCGTGCTCCGGGGCGGGGGTAACACCGGGGAGCTGTTTTTT.

This clonotype was observed a few times. The chain combines TRBV15 with TRBJ1-1; a weak D match, TRBD1 (5 bases). V was pared by 1 base and J by 4 bases, with 16 bases between. The CDR3 consists of 16 residues. The germline V gene encodes CDR1 LNHNV and CDR2 YYDKDF (reference sequence). CDR3 sequence reads: CATSRALGEGLTEAFF. CDR3 sequence (DNA): TGTGCCACCAGCAGAGCGCTAGGGGAGGGACTCACTGAAGCTTTCTTT. Full variable domain (outside the CDR3, taken from reference TRBV15 and TRBJ1-1): DAMVIQNPRYQVTQFGKPVTLSCSQTLNHNVMYWYQQKSSQAPKLLFHYYDKDFNNEADTPDNFQSRRPNTSFCFLDIRSPGLGDTAMYLCATSRALGEGLTEAFFGQGTRLTVV.

In the case of this clonotype: Given a much more abundant clone one base away, this may be a read error. The chain employs TRBV6-4 and TRBJ2-7; no definite D call. The CDR3 runs 12 residues. The V gene's germline CDR1 is MRHNA and CDR2 SNTAGT. The V gene lost 5 bases and the J gene lost 3 bases, with 8 bases spanning the gap. CDR3 DNA: TGTGCCAGCAGTTACCTTCGCTACGAGCAGTACTTC. It encodes CASSYLRYEQYF.

Ten or more counts support this clonotype. The chain is built from TRBV6-1 and TRBJ2-1; possible D gene TRBD2, 5 bases. This CDR3 contains 15 residues. The ends were cut back, 6 bases at V and 6 bases at J, with 18 bases in the middle. In germline, CDR1 is MNHNS, CDR2 SASEGT. The CDR3 DNA sequence: TGTGCCAGCAGGACCCCCGAGGATGCGGGCAATGAGCAGTTCTTC. Translated: CASRTPEDAGNEQFF.

This clonotype was counted only a few times. The chain uses TRBV10-3 and TRBJ1-1; 7 nucleotides align to TRBD1. The CDR3 totals 15 residues. V lost 10 bases, J lost 1 base, and 12 bases stayed unmatched. Germline V gene lookup returns CDR1 ENHRY and CDR2 SYGVKD. The CDR3 loop reads CATEGGGGQNTEAFF. CDR3 nucleotide sequence: TGTGCCACCGAAGGGGGCGGGGGTCAGAACACTGAAGCTTTCTTT.

This clonotype was seen a few times. The chain recombines TRBV10-3 with TRBJ1-1, with D maybe TRBD1 (5 bases). Germline CDR1 ENHRY, CDR2 SYGVKD. CDR3 size: 16 residues. The V gene lost 0 bases and the J gene lost 2 bases, with 13 bases spanning the gap. CDR3: CAISESGALRNTEAFF. The DNA of the CDR3 is TGTGCCATCAGTGAGTCAGGGGCCCTCCGAAACACTGAAGCTTTCTTT.